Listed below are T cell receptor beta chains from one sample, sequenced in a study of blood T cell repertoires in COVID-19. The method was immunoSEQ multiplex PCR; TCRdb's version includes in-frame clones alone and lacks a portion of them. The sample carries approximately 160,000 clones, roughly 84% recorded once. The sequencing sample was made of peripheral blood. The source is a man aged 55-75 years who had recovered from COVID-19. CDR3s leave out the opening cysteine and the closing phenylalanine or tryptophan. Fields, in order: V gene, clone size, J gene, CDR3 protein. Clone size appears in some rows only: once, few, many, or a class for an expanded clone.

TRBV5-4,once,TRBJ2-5,ASSPVVGGLETQY
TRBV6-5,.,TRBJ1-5,ASSYSGQPNQPQH
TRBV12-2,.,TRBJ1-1,ASRLAGTGMNTEAF
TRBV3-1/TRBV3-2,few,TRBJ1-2,ASTQRVYGYT
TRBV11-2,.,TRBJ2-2,ASSLDRTSGVPGELF
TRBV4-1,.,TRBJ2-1,ASSPGSYNEQF
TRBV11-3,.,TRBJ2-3,ASSLGVSGDTDTQY
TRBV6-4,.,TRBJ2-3,ASSQQLDGTQY
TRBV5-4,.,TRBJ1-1,ASSLELMNTEAF
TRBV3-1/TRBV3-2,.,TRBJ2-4,ASSRGAQGAAKNIQY
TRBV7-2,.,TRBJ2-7,ASSLVWGPGEQY
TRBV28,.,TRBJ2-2,ASSFGGTNTGELF
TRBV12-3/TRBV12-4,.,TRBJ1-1,ASSKGPSTEAF
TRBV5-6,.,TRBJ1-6,ASSSDTRQGRNSPLH
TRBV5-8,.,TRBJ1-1,ASSQDKNTEAF
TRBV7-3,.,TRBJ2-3,ASSPRGDNTDTQY
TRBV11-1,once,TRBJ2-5,ASSRRLGGYQETQY
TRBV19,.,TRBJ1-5,ASDGTNSNQPQH
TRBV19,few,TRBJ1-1,ASSPGRGRDTEAF
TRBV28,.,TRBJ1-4,ASRIPTGVNEKLF
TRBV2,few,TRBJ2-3,ASSVAGGTDTQY
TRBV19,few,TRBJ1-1,ASNPGGTEAF